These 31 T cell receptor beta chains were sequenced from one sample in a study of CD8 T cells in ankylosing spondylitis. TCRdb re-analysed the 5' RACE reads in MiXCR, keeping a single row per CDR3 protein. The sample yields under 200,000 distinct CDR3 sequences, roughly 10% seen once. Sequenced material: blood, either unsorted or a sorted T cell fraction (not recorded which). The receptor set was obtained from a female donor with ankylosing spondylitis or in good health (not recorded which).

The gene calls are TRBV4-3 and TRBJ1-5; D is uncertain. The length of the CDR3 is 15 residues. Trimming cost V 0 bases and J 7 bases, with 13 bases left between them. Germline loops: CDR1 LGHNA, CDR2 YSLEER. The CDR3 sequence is CASSQDLGGHQPQHF. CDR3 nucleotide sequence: TGCGCCAGCAGCCAAGATCTGGGAGGTCACCAGCCCCAGCATTTT.

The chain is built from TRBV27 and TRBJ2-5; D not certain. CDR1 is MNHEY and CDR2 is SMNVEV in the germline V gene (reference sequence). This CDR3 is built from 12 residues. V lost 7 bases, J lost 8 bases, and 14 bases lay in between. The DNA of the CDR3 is TGTGCCAGCACTGGGCTCCCAGAAACCCAGTACTTC. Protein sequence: CASTGLPETQYF.

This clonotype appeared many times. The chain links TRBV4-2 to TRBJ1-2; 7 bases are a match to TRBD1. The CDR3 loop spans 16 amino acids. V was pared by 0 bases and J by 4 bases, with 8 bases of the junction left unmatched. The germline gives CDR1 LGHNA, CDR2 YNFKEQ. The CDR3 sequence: CASSQDRTGWGYGYTF. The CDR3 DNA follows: TGTGCCAGCAGCCAAGACCGGACAGGTTGGGGCTATGGCTACACCTTC.

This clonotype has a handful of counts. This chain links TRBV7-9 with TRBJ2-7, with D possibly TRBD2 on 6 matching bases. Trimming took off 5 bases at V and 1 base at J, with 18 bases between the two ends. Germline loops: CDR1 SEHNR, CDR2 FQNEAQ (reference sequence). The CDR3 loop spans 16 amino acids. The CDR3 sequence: CASSPHAGKRSYEQYF. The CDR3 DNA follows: TGTGCCAGCAGCCCCCATGCGGGGAAACGGTCCTACGAGCAGTACTTC.

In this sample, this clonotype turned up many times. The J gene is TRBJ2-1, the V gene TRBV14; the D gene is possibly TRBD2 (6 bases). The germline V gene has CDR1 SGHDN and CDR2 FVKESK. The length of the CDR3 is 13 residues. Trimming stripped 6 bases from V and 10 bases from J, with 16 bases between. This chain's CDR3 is CASSLGGTWEQFF. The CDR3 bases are TGTGCCAGCAGTCTGGGCGGGACGTGGGAGCAGTTCTTC.

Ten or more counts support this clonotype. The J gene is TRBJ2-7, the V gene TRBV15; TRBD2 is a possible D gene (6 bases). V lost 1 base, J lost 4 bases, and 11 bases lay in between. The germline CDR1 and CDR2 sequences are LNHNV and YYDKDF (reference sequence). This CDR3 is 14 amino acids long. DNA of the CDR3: TGTGCCACCAGCAGAGCTAGCGCCGATTACGAGCAGTACTTC. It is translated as CATSRASADYEQYF.

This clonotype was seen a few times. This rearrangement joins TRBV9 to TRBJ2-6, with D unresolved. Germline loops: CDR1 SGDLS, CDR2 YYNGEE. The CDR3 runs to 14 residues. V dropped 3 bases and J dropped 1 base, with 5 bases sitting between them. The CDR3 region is CASSAGSGANVLTF. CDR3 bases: TGTGCCAGCAGCGCCGGATCTGGGGCCAACGTCCTGACTTTC. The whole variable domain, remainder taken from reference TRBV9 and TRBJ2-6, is DSGVTQTPKHLITATGQRVTLRCSPRSGDLSVYWYQQSLDQGLQFLIQYYNGEERAKGNILERFSAQQFPDLHSELNLSSLELGDSALYFCASSAGSGANVLTFGAGSRLTVL.

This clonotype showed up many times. The CDR3 loop reads CSATQGPTEAFF. Here the CDR3 DNA reads TGCAGTGCTACACAGGGACCCACTGAAGCTTTCTTT. The chain recombines TRBV20-1 with TRBJ1-1; a weak D match, TRBD1 (6 bases). V was cut by 4 bases and J by 4 bases, with 10 bases left in between. CDR1 is DFQATT and CDR2 is SNEGSKA in the germline V gene (reference sequence). CDR3 size: 12 residues.

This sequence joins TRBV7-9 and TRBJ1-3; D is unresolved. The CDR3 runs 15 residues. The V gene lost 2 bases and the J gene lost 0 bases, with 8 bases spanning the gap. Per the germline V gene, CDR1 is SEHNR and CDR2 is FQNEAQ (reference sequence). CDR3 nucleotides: TGTGCCAGCAGCTTAAGCAGCATCTCTGGAAACACCATATATTTT. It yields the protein CASSLSSISGNTIYF.

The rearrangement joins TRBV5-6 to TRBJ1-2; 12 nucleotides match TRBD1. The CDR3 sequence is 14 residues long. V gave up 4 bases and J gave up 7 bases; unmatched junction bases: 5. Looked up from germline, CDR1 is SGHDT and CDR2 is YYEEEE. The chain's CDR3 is CASSQGTGGGGYTF. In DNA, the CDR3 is TGTGCCAGCAGCCAAGGGACAGGGGGCGGTGGCTACACCTTC.

The CDR3: CSVEGIGADPEQYF. The CDR3 nucleotides are TGCAGCGTTGAAGGGATAGGGGCAGACCCAGAGCAGTACTTC. The chain recombines TRBV29-1 with TRBJ2-7; TRBD1 is a possible D gene (5 bases). With 1 base removed from V and 7 bases from J, the gap between germline ends came to 17 bases. The CDR3 sequence is 14 residues long. Germline values: CDR1 SQVTM, CDR2 ANQGSEA.

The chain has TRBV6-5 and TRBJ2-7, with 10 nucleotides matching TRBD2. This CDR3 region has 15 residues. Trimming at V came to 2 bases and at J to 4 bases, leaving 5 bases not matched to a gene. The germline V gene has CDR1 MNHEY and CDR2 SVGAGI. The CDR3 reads CASSYGLAEPYEQYF. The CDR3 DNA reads TGTGCCAGCAGTTACGGACTAGCGGAACCTTACGAGCAGTACTTC.

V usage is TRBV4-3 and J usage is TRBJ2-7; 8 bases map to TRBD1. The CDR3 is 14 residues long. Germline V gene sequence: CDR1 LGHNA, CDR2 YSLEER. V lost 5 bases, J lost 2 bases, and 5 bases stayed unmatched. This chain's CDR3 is CASSAGGGTYEQYF. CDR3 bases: TGCGCCAGCAGCGCAGGGGGCGGAACCTACGAGCAGTACTTC.

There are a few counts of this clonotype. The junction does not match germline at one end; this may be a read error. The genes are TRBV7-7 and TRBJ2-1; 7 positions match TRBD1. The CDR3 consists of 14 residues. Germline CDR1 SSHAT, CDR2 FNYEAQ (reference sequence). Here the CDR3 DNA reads TGTGCTAGCAGCCACGCCACAGGGGACAATGAGCAGTTCTTC. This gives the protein CASSHATGDNEQFF.

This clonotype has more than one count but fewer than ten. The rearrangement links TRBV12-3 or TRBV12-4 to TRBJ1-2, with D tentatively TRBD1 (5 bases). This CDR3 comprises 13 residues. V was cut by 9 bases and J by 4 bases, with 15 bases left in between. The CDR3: CASLGPSSYGYTF. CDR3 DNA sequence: TGTGCCAGTTTGGGACCTAGTAGCTATGGCTACACCTTC.

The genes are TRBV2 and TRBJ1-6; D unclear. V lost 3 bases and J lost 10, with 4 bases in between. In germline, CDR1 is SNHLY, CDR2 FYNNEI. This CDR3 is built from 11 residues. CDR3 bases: TGTGCCAGCAGTGATGAGTCACCCCTCCACTTT. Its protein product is CASSDESPLHF.

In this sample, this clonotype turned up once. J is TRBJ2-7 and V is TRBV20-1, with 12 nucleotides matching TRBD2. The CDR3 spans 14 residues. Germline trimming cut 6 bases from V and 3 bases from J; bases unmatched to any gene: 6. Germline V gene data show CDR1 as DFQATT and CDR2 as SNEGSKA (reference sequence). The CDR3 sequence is CSAIGLAGFYEQYF. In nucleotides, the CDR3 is TGCAGTGCGATAGGACTAGCGGGGTTCTACGAGCAGTACTTC.

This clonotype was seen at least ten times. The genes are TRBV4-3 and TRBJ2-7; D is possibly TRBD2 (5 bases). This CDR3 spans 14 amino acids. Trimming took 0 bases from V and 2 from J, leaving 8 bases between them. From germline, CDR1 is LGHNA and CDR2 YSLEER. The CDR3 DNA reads TGCGCCAGCAGCCAAGATGAGGGTACCTACGAGCAGTACTTC. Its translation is CASSQDEGTYEQYF.

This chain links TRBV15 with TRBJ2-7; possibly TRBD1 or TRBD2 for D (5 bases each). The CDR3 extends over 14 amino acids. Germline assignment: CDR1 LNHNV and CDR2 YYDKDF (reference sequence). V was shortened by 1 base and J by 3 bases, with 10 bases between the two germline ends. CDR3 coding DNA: TGTGCCACCAGCAGAGCCCAGGGAGTCTACGAGCAGTACTTC. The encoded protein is CATSRAQGVYEQYF.

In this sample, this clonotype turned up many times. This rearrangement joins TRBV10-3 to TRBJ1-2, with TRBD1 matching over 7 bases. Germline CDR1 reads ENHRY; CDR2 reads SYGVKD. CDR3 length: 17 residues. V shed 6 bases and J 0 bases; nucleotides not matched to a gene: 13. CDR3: CAIRAWGQQTSNYGYTF. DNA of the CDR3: TGTGCCATCAGGGCCTGGGGACAGCAAACCTCTAACTATGGCTACACCTTC.

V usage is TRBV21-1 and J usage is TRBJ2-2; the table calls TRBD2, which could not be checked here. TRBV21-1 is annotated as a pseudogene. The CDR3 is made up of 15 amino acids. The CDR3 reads CASSKTPGGTGELFF. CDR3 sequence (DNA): TGTGCCAGCAGCAAAACCCCAGGCGGGACCGGGGAGCTGTTTTTT.

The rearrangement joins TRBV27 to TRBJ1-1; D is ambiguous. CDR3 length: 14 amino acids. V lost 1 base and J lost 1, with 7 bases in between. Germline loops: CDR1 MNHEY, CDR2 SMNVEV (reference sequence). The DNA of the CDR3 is TGTGCCAGCAGTTTATTGGGCAGGAACACTGAAGCTTTCTTT. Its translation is CASSLLGRNTEAFF.

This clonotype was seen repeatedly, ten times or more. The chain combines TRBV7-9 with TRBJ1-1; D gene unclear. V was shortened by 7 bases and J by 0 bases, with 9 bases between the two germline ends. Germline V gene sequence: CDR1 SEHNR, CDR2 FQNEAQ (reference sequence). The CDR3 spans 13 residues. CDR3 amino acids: CASTPAVNTEAFF. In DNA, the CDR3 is TGTGCCAGCACCCCGGCAGTGAACACTGAAGCTTTCTTT.

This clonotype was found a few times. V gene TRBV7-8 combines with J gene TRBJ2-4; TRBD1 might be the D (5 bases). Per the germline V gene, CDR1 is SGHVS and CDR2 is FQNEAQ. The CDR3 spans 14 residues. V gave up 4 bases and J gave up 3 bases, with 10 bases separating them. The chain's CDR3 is CASSSGLGKNIQYF. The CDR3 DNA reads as TGTGCCAGCAGCTCAGGGCTGGGCAAAAACATTCAGTACTTC. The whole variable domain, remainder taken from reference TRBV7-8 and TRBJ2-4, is GAGVSQSPRYKVAKRGQDVALRCDPISGHVSLFWYQQALGQGPEFLTYFQNEAQLDKSGLPSDRFFAERPEGSVSTLKIQRTQQEDSAVYLCASSSGLGKNIQYFGAGTRLSVL.

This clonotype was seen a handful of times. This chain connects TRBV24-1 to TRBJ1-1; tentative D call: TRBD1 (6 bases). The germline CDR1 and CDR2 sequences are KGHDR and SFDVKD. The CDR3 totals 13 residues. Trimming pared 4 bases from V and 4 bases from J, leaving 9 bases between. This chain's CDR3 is CATSDLRGTEAFF. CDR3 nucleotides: TGTGCCACCAGTGACCTCAGGGGCACTGAAGCTTTCTTT.

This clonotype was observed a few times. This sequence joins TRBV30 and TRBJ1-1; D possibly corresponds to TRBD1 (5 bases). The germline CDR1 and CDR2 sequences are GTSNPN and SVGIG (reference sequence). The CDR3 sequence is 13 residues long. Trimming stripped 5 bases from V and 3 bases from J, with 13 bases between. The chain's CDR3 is CAWSFPGDTEAFF. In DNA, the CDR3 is TGTGCCTGGTCTTTCCCGGGGGACACTGAAGCTTTCTTT.

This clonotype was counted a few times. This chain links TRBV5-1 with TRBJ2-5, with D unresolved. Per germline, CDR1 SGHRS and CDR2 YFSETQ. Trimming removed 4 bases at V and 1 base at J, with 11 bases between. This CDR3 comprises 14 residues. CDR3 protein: CASSTSGRQETQYF. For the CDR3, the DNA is TGCGCCAGCAGCACCTCCGGGCGCCAAGAGACCCAGTACTTC. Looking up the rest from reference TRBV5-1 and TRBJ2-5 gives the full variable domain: KAGVTQTPRYLIKTRGQQVTLSCSPISGHRSVSWYQQTPGQGLQFLFEYFSETQRNKGNFPGRFSGRQFSNSRSEMNVSTLELGDSALYLCASSTSGRQETQYFGPGTRLLVL.

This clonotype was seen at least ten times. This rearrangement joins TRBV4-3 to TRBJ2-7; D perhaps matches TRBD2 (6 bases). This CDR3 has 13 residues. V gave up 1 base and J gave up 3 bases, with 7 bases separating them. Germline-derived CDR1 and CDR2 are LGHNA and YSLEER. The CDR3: CASSQGSGYEQYF. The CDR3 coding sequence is TGCGCCAGCAGCCAAGGTAGCGGCTACGAGCAGTACTTC.

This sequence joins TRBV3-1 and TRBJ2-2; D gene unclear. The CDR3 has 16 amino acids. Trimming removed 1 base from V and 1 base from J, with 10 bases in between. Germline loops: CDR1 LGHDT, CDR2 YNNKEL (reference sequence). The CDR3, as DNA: TGTGCCAGCAGCCAAGTAATAGGTGAGAACACCGGGGAGCTGTTTTTT. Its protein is CASSQVIGENTGELFF.

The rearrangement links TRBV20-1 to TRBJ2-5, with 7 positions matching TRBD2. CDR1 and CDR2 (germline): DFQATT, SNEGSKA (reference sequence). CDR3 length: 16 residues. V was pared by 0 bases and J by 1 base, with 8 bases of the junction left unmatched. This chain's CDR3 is CSARDMQGGVQETQYF. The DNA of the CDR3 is TGCAGTGCTAGAGACATGCAGGGAGGGGTCCAAGAGACCCAGTACTTC.

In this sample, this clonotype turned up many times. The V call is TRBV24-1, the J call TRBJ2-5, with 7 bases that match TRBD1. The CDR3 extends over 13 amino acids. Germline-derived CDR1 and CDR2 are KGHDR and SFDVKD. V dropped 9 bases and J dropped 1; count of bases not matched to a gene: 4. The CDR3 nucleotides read TGTGCCACCGCTGACAGGGCCCAAGAGACCCAGTACTTC. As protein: CATADRAQETQYF.